Listed here is a single T cell receptor beta chain. The antigen remains undetermined. This sample was taken from a study of graft-versus-host responses after intestinal transplantation. Study background: Transplantation in recipients was multivisceral, liver-intestinal, or isolated intestinal.

V trimming: 4 bases; J trimming: 4 bases; junction bases outside the gene matches: 1. Germline lookup yields CDR1 SGHDN and CDR2 FVKESK. CDR3 size: 13 residues. The protocol was immunoSEQ multiplex PCR, while the TCRdb copy is restricted to in-frame clones and leaves out a portion. Of over 40,000 clones in the sample, approximately 84% were seen once. The receptor comes from a human donor who was the organ donor for an intestinal transplant. V is TRBV14 and J is TRBJ2-7; 10 positions agree with TRBD2. This specimen was unstimulated CD4+ T cells sorted from spleen or lymph node cells, taken before transplant. Here the CDR3 DNA reads TGTGCCAGCAGCCTTAGCGGGAGGTACGAGCAGTACTTC. Translated, it gives CASSLSGRYEQYF. The variable domain in full, with the rest retrieved from reference TRBV14 and TRBJ2-7, is EAGVTQFPSHSVIEKGQTVTLRCDPISGHDNLYWYRRVMGKEIKFLLHFVKESKQDESGMPNNRFLAERTGGTYSTLKVQPAELEDSGVYFCASSLSGRYEQYFGPGTRLTVT.